The 17 T cell receptor beta chains listed next were all sequenced from one sample in a study of cytomegalovirus exposure and HLA in healthy donors. PCR was performed using 60 Vbeta and 13 Jbeta primers. Method: immunoSEQ multiplex PCR; TCRdb's copy keeps in-frame clones and lacks some. The table has 200,000 to 250,000 clones, 85% seen once; the top ten hold 0.2% to 0.25%. Sequenced: PBMCs. These receptors were obtained from a girl aged 2 to 9 in good health and CMV-seronegative.

The genes are TRBV30 and TRBJ1-6, with D possibly being TRBD1 (5 bases). The V end lost 5 bases, the J end lost 9 bases, and 17 bases lay between the germline ends. The CDR3 runs to 14 residues. Germline V CDR1 and CDR2: GTSNPN, SVGIG (reference sequence). CDR3 DNA: TGTGCCTGGGCCCGAGGCAGGGAGGTTTCACCCCTCCACTTT. Amino acid sequence: CAWARGREVSPLHF.

In this sample, this clone turned up once. V is TRBV4-1 and J is TRBJ2-1; 14 positions agree with TRBD2. CDR1 is MGHRA, CDR2 YSYEKL, per germline. The CDR3 extends over 16 amino acids. J lost 8 bases, V lost 0 bases, and 3 bases had no gene match. The CDR3 here is CASSQEQGLAGDEQFF. CDR3 DNA sequence: TGCGCCAGCAGCCAAGAGCAGGGACTAGCGGGGGATGAGCAGTTCTTC.

The gene calls are TRBV7-6 and TRBJ2-1, with 7 bases that match TRBD2. The CDR3 runs to 12 residues. CDR1 SGHVS and CDR2 FNYEAQ come from the germline V gene. The V segment lost 4 bases and the J segment 7 bases; nucleotides outside the gene matches: 1. The CDR3 sequence is CASSWEGNEQFF. DNA for the CDR3: TGTGCCAGCAGCTGGGAGGGTAATGAGCAGTTCTTC.

The V call is TRBV7-2, the J call TRBJ2-2; TRBD1 matches at 7 bases. The J segment lost 4 bases and the V segment lost 4 bases, leaving 6 bases of the junction unmatched. Germline lookup yields CDR1 SGHTA and CDR2 FQGNSA. The CDR3 sequence is 15 residues long. The CDR3 loop reads CASSSRGFITGELFF. As DNA, the CDR3 is TGTGCCAGCAGCTCCAGGGGGTTTATCACCGGGGAGCTGTTTTTT.

J is TRBJ2-3 and V is TRBV2; the D is unclear. V was clipped by 6 bases and J by 0 bases, with 19 bases between them. Germline V lookup: CDR1 SNHLY, CDR2 FYNNEI. The CDR3 is 17 residues long. CDR3 in DNA: TGTGCCAGCAGGAGGCGCCAAACGGATACTAGCACAGATACGCAGTATTTT. Protein product: CASRRRQTDTSTDTQYF.

This chain links TRBV18 with TRBJ1-2, with D unclear. Germline-derived CDR1 and CDR2 are KGHSH and LQKENI. The CDR3 spans 14 residues. V was cut by 2 bases and J by 2 bases, with 9 bases left in between. Here the CDR3 reads CASSPESGNYGYTF. The CDR3 nucleotides read TGTGCCAGCTCACCAGAATCGGGGAACTATGGCTACACCTTC.

The chain links TRBV7-7 to TRBJ2-2; TRBD2 matches 7 bases. V shed 1 base and J 6 bases; nucleotides not matched to a gene: 5. CDR1 and CDR2 from the germline V gene are SSHAT and FNYEAQ (reference sequence). The CDR3 has 15 residues. The CDR3 DNA reads as TGTGCCAGCAGCTTAGTACCGGGGAGGGCCGGGGAGCTGTTTTTT. Protein: CASSLVPGRAGELFF.

This chain joins TRBV19 and TRBJ1-5; TRBD1 agrees at 7 bases. The CDR3 contains 14 residues. V was pared by 9 bases and J by 4 bases, with 9 bases of the junction left unmatched. Germline V gene data show CDR1 as LNHDA and CDR2 as SQIVND (reference sequence). In DNA form, the CDR3 reads TGTGCCAGGACTTACAGGGGATCGAATCAGCCCCAGCATTTT. Its translation: CARTYRGSNQPQHF.

The sample holds one count of this clone. CDR3 DNA sequence: TGTGCCAGCAGCCCCCGGGACAGGGGCAATGGCTACACCTTC. Its protein is CASSPRDRGNGYTF. V usage is TRBV25-1 and J usage is TRBJ1-2, with 10 bases matching TRBD1. This CDR3 has 14 residues. With V trimmed by 6 bases and J by 6 bases, 7 bases remained unmatched. Germline CDR1 and CDR2: MGHDK and SYGVNS.

The chain joins TRBV9 to TRBJ1-2; perhaps TRBD1 as D (5 bases). From germline, CDR1 is SGDLS and CDR2 YYNGEE. V was trimmed by 4 bases and J by 4 bases, leaving 14 bases between them. CDR3 length equals 14 residues. CDR3 DNA sequence: TGTGCCAGCAGCAATTTCGGGGGTTTCTATGGCTACACCTTC. This codes for CASSNFGGFYGYTF.

This chain uses TRBV7-2 with TRBJ1-1; D is uncertain. Germline V gives CDR1 SGHTA, CDR2 FQGNSA. V dropped 2 bases and J dropped 1 base, with 8 bases sitting between them. This CDR3 comprises 14 residues. The CDR3 loop reads CASSLSEGNTEAFF. The CDR3 coding sequence is TGTGCCAGCAGCTTAAGTGAGGGGAACACTGAAGCTTTCTTT.

The J gene is TRBJ1-5, the V gene TRBV5-5; 10 positions match TRBD1. V lost 4 bases and J lost 2; bases outside the gene matches: 6. The length of the CDR3 is 16 residues. In germline, CDR1 is SGHKS, CDR2 YYEKEE (reference sequence). CDR3 amino acids: CASSRAGTGGNQPQHF. As DNA, the CDR3 is TGTGCCAGCAGCAGAGCCGGGACAGGGGGCAATCAGCCCCAGCATTTT. The full variable domain, with the rest looked up from reference TRBV5-5 and TRBJ1-5, is DAGVTQSPTHLIKTRGQQVTLRCSPISGHKSVSWYQQVLGQGPQFIFQYYEKEERGRGNFPDRFSARQFPNYSSELNVNALLLGDSALYLCASSRAGTGGNQPQHFGDGTRLSIL.

In regard to this clone: At one end, the junction sequence differs from germline, possibly due to a read error. This chain uses TRBV30 with TRBJ2-7; 10 nucleotides line up with TRBD1. The CDR3 is 16 residues long. Looked up from germline, CDR1 is GTSNPN and CDR2 is SVGIG (reference sequence). The CDR3 DNA follows: TGTGCCTGGAAGAGAAGGGACAGGGGTCGTTCCTACGAGCGGTACTTC. Its translation is CAWKRRDRGRSYERYF.

The chain uses TRBV11-2 and TRBJ2-7, with 7 bases that match TRBD1. The CDR3 spans 15 residues. Trimming at V came to 3 bases and at J to 4 bases, leaving 9 bases not matched to a gene. Germline V lookup: CDR1 SGHAT, CDR2 FQNNGV. CDR3 DNA sequence: TGTGCCAGCAGCTTTCTAACAGGGGATCGATACGAGCAGTACTTC. It translates to CASSFLTGDRYEQYF. The full variable domain, with the rest looked up from reference TRBV11-2 and TRBJ2-7, is EAGVAQSPRYKIIEKRQSVAFWCNPISGHATLYWYQQILGQGPKLLIQFQNNGVVDDSQLPKDRFSAERLKGVDSTLKIQPAKLEDSAVYLCASSFLTGDRYEQYFGPGTRLTVT.

The chain is built from TRBV5-1 and TRBJ2-3; TRBD2 matches at 7 bases. Germline V gene sequence: CDR1 SGHRS, CDR2 YFSETQ. The CDR3 loop spans 14 amino acids. With V trimmed by 2 bases and J by 2 bases, 2 bases remained unmatched. The CDR3 region is CASSFGLDTDTQYF. The CDR3 DNA sequence: TGCGCCAGCAGCTTTGGACTAGACACAGATACGCAGTATTTT.

This clone was seen a single time. The chain carries TRBV5-6 and TRBJ2-7; 10 bases align to TRBD2. Germline values: CDR1 SGHDT, CDR2 YYEEEE. This CDR3 spans 15 amino acids. The V gene end was trimmed by 2 bases and the J gene end by 7 bases; junction bases not matched to a gene: 9. CDR3 region: CASSFASGGLGEQYF. In nucleotides, the CDR3 is TGTGCCAGCAGCTTCGCTAGCGGGGGTCTGGGTGAGCAGTACTTC.

The V gene is TRBV15, the J gene TRBJ2-1; 9 bases fit TRBD2. From germline, CDR1 is LNHNV and CDR2 YYDKDF (reference sequence). Losses at the gene ends were 9 bases for V and 3 bases for J; bases not matched to a gene: 6. There are 14 residues in the CDR3. The CDR3 coding sequence is TGTGCCACGCGCCTAGCGGGACTCTACAATGAGCAGTTCTTC. Amino acids: CATRLAGLYNEQFF.